What follows are 6 T cell receptor beta chains derived from one specimen sequenced in a study of T cells in Graves' hyperthyroidism and ophthalmopathy. TCR beta CDR3 region amplification was performed from RNA transcripts. Using the HTBI primer set, a first-round RT-PCR was run on the TCR CDR3. TCRdb ran MiXCR on the multiplex PCR reads and lists one entry per CDR3 protein. The repertoire holds 530,000 or so distinct CDR3 sequences, about 24% seen once, with approximately 10% in the top ten. Sample: blood. The receptors derive from a woman aged 25 to 45 with Graves' ophthalmopathy.

This clonotype was picked up many times. This chain connects TRBV7-2 to TRBJ1-2; 8 bases are a match to TRBD1. The CDR3 is 19 residues long. J lost 2 bases, V lost 5 bases, and 19 bases had no gene match. The germline gives CDR1 SGHTA, CDR2 FQGNSA. As DNA, the CDR3 is TGTGCCAGCAGCCATCCAGTTCGGGCAGGGGGCCGCCAGAACTATGGCTACACCTTC. Protein product: CASSHPVRAGGRQNYGYTF.

The chain employs TRBV6-1 and TRBJ2-6; D is unresolved. This CDR3 is built from 16 residues. In germline, CDR1 is MNHNS, CDR2 SASEGT. The germline V and J ends were trimmed by 2 bases and 0 bases, with 8 bases remaining between them. CDR3: CASSEFVSSGANVLTF. The CDR3 bases are TGTGCCAGCAGTGAATTTGTAAGCTCTGGGGCCAACGTCCTGACTTTC.

This clonotype was counted only a few times. The V gene is TRBV14, the J gene TRBJ1-5; D may be TRBD1 (6 bases). The germline gives CDR1 SGHDN, CDR2 FVKESK. The germline V and J ends were trimmed by 0 bases and 0 bases, with 18 bases remaining between them. The CDR3 totals 19 residues. The CDR3 sequence is CASSQDGKTGRYSNQPQHF. CDR3 bases: TGTGCCAGCAGCCAAGATGGGAAGACAGGAAGATATAGCAATCAGCCCCAGCATTTT.

The chain employs TRBV6-2 or TRBV6-3 and TRBJ2-3; D is perhaps TRBD1 (5 bases). Trimming removed 0 bases from V and 2 bases from J, with 9 bases in between. The length of the CDR3 is 15 residues. CDR1 and CDR2 from the germline V gene are MNHEY and SVGEGT. Here the CDR3 reads CASSYSGPLTDTQYF. The DNA for the CDR3 is TGTGCCAGCAGTTACTCGGGGCCGCTCACAGATACGCAGTATTTT.

The chain uses TRBV30 and TRBJ1-3; no reliable D call. CDR1 is GTSNPN and CDR2 is SVGIG in the germline V gene (reference sequence). V lost 3 bases and J 0 bases, leaving 6 bases between the germline ends. This CDR3 is 13 amino acids long. This CDR3 reads CAWSPSSGNTIYF. CDR3 bases: TGTGCCTGGAGCCCCAGCTCTGGAAACACCATATATTTT.

The sample holds many counts of this clonotype. The genes are TRBV29-1 and TRBJ2-7; perhaps D is TRBD1 or TRBD2 (6 bases each). CDR3 length: 14 amino acids. In germline, CDR1 is SQVTM, CDR2 ANQGSEA. Trimming took off 3 bases at V and 6 bases at J, with 18 bases between the two ends. In DNA form, the CDR3 reads TGCAGCGTTGACTCGGGGGCCGGACCGGGCGAGCAGTACTTC. Its protein product is CSVDSGAGPGEQYF.